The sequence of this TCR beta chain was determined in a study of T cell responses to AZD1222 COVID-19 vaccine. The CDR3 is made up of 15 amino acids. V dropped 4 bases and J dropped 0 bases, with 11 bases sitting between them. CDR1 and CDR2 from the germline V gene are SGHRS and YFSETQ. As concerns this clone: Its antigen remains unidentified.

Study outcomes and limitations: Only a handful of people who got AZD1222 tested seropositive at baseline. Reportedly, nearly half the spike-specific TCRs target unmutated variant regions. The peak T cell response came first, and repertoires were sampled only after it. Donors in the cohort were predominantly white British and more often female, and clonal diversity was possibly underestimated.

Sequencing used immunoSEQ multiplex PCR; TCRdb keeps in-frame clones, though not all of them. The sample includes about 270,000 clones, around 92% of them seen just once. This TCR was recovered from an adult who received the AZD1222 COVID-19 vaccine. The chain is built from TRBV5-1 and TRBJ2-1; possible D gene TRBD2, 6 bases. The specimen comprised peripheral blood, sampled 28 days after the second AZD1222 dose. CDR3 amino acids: CASSSRDSSYNEQFF. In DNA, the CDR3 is TGCGCCAGCAGCAGCCGGGACTCCTCCTACAATGAGCAGTTCTTC.